This T cell receptor (beta chain) is drawn from a study of T cells in Graves' hyperthyroidism and ophthalmopathy. Overall study context: Blood from the periphery was taken at initial diagnosis, before any treatment.

Findings of the study overall: From stable hyperthyroidism, ophthalmopathy was set apart by a 13 V-J model.

This CDR3 has 17 residues. Trimming removed 4 bases from V and 1 base from J; junction bases left unmatched: 10. The germline gives CDR1 PRHDT, CDR2 FYEKMQ (reference sequence). Researchers barred patients who had uncontrolled infection, other autoimmune disease, pregnancy or lactation. RNA transcripts yielded amplified TCR beta CDR3 regions. An initial round of RT-PCR targeting the TCR CDR3 relied on the HTBI primer set. MiXCR, run by TCRdb on the multiplex PCR reads, gives a single entry per CDR3 protein. This table has some 650,000 distinct CDR3 sequences, approximately 15% appearing once. This clonotype was found a few times. What it recognizes is unknown.

Specimen: blood. The chain has TRBV13 and TRBJ1-1; TRBD1 agrees at 9 bases. The source of this sequence is a woman aged 40-49 years with Graves' ophthalmopathy. This chain's CDR3 is CASSYGWNRGPNTEAFF. The CDR3 DNA reads as TGTGCCAGCAGCTACGGTTGGAACAGGGGGCCGAACACTGAAGCTTTCTTT.